The TCR beta chain described here comes from a study of T cell changes during pregnancy in multiple sclerosis. Trimming took 4 bases from V and 4 from J, leaving 14 bases between them. The CDR3 has 14 amino acids. Germline V gene sequence: CDR1 GTSNPN, CDR2 SVGIG (reference sequence). The data were produced by immunoSEQ multiplex PCR, yet TCRdb's version contains in-frame clones alone and is incomplete. This table has under 50,000 clones, roughly 94% appearing once. Source: CD8+ T cells from peripheral blood mononuclear cells, taken in the first trimester of pregnancy. The receptor was derived from a female donor with multiple sclerosis, enrolled in a pregnancy study. This sequence joins TRBV30 and TRBJ2-1; maybe TRBD1 (5 bases). The CDR3 is CAWTGSDLYNEQFF. For the CDR3, the DNA is TGTGCCTGGACAGGGTCGGACCTTTACAATGAGCAGTTCTTC.